What follows are 19 T cell receptor beta chains derived from one specimen sequenced in a study of T-cell memory formation after mild COVID-19. TCRdb independently ran MiXCR on the 5' RACE reads; one entry per CDR3 protein. The table lists around 310,000 distinct CDR3 sequences, about 13% of them singletons. The source material was PBMCs or a T cell subset sorted from them (not recorded which). These receptors originate from a young man who had mild COVID-19 (a few samples of this study predate the infection). Cell type and time point are not known.

The chain links TRBV10-3 to TRBJ2-7; weak D call: TRBD2 (5 bases). CDR1 ENHRY and CDR2 SYGVKD come from the germline V gene. CDR3 size: 12 residues. Trimming stripped 10 bases from V and 0 bases from J, with 10 bases between. This chain's CDR3 is CATREGSYEQYF. The CDR3 nucleotides read TGTGCCACTCGGGAAGGCTCCTACGAGCAGTACTTC.

V is TRBV18 and J is TRBJ1-2; no clear D gene. This CDR3 is 14 amino acids long. Between the trimmed V and J ends, which lost 6 bases and 1 base, there was a span of 12 bases. Germline V lookup: CDR1 KGHSH, CDR2 LQKENI. The CDR3 loop reads CASSPVASNYGYTF. The CDR3 bases are TGTGCCAGCTCGCCGGTCGCCAGTAACTATGGCTACACCTTC. The full variable domain, in which reference TRBV18 and TRBJ1-2 provide the parts outside the CDR3, is NAGVMQNPRHLVRRRGQEARLRCSPMKGHSHVYWYRQLPEEGLKFMVYLQKENIIDESGMPKERFSAEFPKEGPSILRIQQVVRGDSAAYFCASSPVASNYGYTFGSGTRLTVV.

This clonotype was found many times. J is TRBJ2-3 and V is TRBV12-3 or TRBV12-4; 11 nucleotides line up with TRBD2. The trim removed 6 bases at V and 1 base at J, leaving 3 bases unmatched. CDR3 length: 15 amino acids. DNA for the CDR3: TGTGCCAGCAGCCCGACTAGCGGGGGCACAGATACGCAGTATTTT. It translates to CASSPTSGGTDTQYF.

V gene TRBV11-2 combines with J gene TRBJ1-2; 7 bases are a match to TRBD1. Germline CDR1 reads SGHAT; CDR2 reads FQNNGV. V lost 2 bases, J lost 4 bases, and 4 bases stayed unmatched. The CDR3 is made up of 14 amino acids. Here the CDR3 reads CASSLPDRFYGYTF. CDR3 nucleotides: TGTGCCAGCAGCTTACCGGACAGGTTCTATGGCTACACCTTC. Drawing the rest from reference TRBV11-2 and TRBJ1-2, the complete variable domain is EAGVAQSPRYKIIEKRQSVAFWCNPISGHATLYWYQQILGQGPKLLIQFQNNGVVDDSQLPKDRFSAERLKGVDSTLKIQPAKLEDSAVYLCASSLPDRFYGYTFGSGTRLTVV.

The chain has TRBV28 and TRBJ1-3, with no clear D. Trimming cost V 10 bases and J 4 bases, with 14 bases left between them. Germline V gene sequence: CDR1 MDHEN, CDR2 SYDVKM. The CDR3 has 13 amino acids. In nucleotides, the CDR3 is TGTGCCACCCCGGCTCCGGCGGGAAACACCATATATTTT. Translating gives CATPAPAGNTIYF.

This clonotype has a handful of counts. J is TRBJ1-1 and V is TRBV9; D is possibly TRBD1 (5 bases). The CDR3 totals 13 residues. The germline V gene has CDR1 SGDLS and CDR2 YYNGEE. V lost 2 bases and J lost 7, with 12 bases in between. As DNA, the CDR3 is TGTGCCAGCAGCGTTGGGGGGGACGGTGAAGCTTTCTTT. Its protein product is CASSVGGDGEAFF.

The V call is TRBV20-1, the J call TRBJ2-2; D may match TRBD1 or TRBD2 (5 bases each). The CDR3 loop spans 15 amino acids. From germline, CDR1 is DFQATT and CDR2 SNEGSKA (reference sequence). V lost 2 bases, J lost 1 base, and 11 bases lay in between. CDR3 nucleotide sequence: TGCAGTGCTAGACCCCCGAGGGGGAACACCGGGGAGCTGTTTTTT. This encodes CSARPPRGNTGELFF.

This clonotype was seen a few times. The V gene is TRBV7-3, the J gene TRBJ2-5, with 7 nucleotides matching TRBD1. J was trimmed by 5 bases and V by 2 bases; bases with no gene match: 5. This CDR3 is built from 14 residues. The germline V gene encodes CDR1 SGHTA and CDR2 FQGTGA. CDR3 nucleotides: TGTGCCAGCAGCTTATTAGGGGGCGCGGAGACCCAGTACTTC. Residues: CASSLLGGAETQYF. The variable domain in full, completed from reference TRBV7-3 and TRBJ2-5, reads GAGVSQTPSNKVTEKGKYVELRCDPISGHTALYWYRQSLGQGPEFLIYFQGTGAADDSGLPNDRFFAVRPEGSVSTLKIQRTERGDSAVYLCASSLLGGAETQYFGPGTRLLVL.

This clonotype was picked up a small number of times. The chain carries TRBV6-6 and TRBJ2-7, with D unresolved. The ends were cut back, 7 bases at V and 5 bases at J, with 12 bases in the middle. The CDR3 is 12 amino acids. From germline, CDR1 is MNHNY and CDR2 SVGAGI (reference sequence). CDR3 DNA sequence: TGTGCCAGCAACCTGGCCCGGGACGAGCAGTACTTC. As protein: CASNLARDEQYF.

V gene TRBV11-2 combines with J gene TRBJ1-2, with D possibly matching TRBD1 (6 bases). Germline-derived CDR1 and CDR2 are SGHAT and FQNNGV. V gave up 2 bases and J gave up 2 bases, with 12 bases separating them. The CDR3 extends over 15 amino acids. Written as DNA, the CDR3 is TGTGCCAGCAGCTTATCAGCGGACAGCAACTATGGCTACACCTTC. Translating it yields CASSLSADSNYGYTF.

The sample holds a few counts of this clonotype. The chain is built from TRBV12-3 or TRBV12-4 and TRBJ1-2; tentatively, D is TRBD1 (5 bases). V was shortened by 2 bases and J by 8 bases, with 18 bases between the two germline ends. CDR3 size: 15 residues. CDR3 DNA: TGTGCCAGCAGTTTATTATTTGACAGCTTGATGGGCTACACCTTC. It yields the protein CASSLLFDSLMGYTF.

This clonotype was observed a handful of times. V usage is TRBV19 and J usage is TRBJ1-1; no firm D call. The CDR3 consists of 14 residues. In germline, CDR1 is LNHDA, CDR2 SQIVND (reference sequence). Trimming removed 6 bases from V and 0 bases from J, with 11 bases in between. The CDR3 DNA follows: TGTGCCAGTAGGAATAGGGATATGAACACTGAAGCTTTCTTT. Protein product: CASRNRDMNTEAFF.

This chain joins TRBV24-1 and TRBJ2-5; no clear D gene. The germline V and J ends were trimmed by 9 bases and 5 bases, with 15 bases remaining between them. The CDR3 spans 13 residues. CDR1 is KGHDR and CDR2 is SFDVKD in the germline V gene. The CDR3 here is CATAARFRETQYF. The DNA for the CDR3 is TGTGCCACCGCCGCCCGATTCCGGGAGACCCAGTACTTC.

This clonotype was detected a few times. The rearrangement uses TRBV6-5 and TRBJ2-2; D is possibly TRBD2 (6 bases). Germline V gene lookup returns CDR1 MNHEY and CDR2 SVGAGI. The CDR3 runs 15 residues. The germline V and J ends were trimmed by 1 base and 6 bases, with 12 bases remaining between them. The CDR3 bases are TGTGCCAGCAGTTACTTCGCCAGGGAGGCCGGGGAGCTGTTTTTT. Its translation: CASSYFAREAGELFF.

This clonotype was detected a few times. V usage is TRBV19 and J usage is TRBJ1-5; 12 bases are shared with TRBD1. CDR1 is LNHDA and CDR2 is SQIVND in the germline V gene (reference sequence). This CDR3 comprises 15 residues. With 5 bases clipped from V and 6 bases from J, the junction kept 5 bases outside the gene matches. CDR3 residues: CASSGTGGYGQPQHF. In DNA form, the CDR3 reads TGTGCCAGTAGTGGGACAGGGGGCTACGGTCAGCCCCAGCATTTT.

This clonotype showed up just a few times. The V call is TRBV4-1, the J call TRBJ1-5; D is possibly TRBD1 (5 bases). This CDR3 spans 14 amino acids. V gave up 1 base and J gave up 7 bases, with 11 bases separating them. CDR1 and CDR2 (germline): MGHRA, YSYEKL. The CDR3 nucleotides are TGCGCCAGCAGCCAAGTTCACAGGTCACAGCCCCAGCATTTT. It specifies CASSQVHRSQPQHF.

The chain combines TRBV7-2 with TRBJ2-5, with 8 bases lining up with TRBD2. The CDR3 loop spans 15 amino acids. Germline loops: CDR1 SGHTA, CDR2 FQGNSA. The trim removed 5 bases at V and 2 bases at J, leaving 7 bases unmatched. The CDR3 region has the DNA TGTGCCAGCAGCCCTCGACTAGCGAAACAAGAGACCCAGTACTTC. Protein: CASSPRLAKQETQYF.

This clonotype has just a few counts. The chain carries TRBV4-1 and TRBJ2-2; 7 positions match TRBD2. Germline lookup yields CDR1 MGHRA and CDR2 YSYEKL. The V and J ends lost 1 base and 2 bases, in that order; junction bases with no gene match: 7. The CDR3 runs to 17 residues. The CDR3 reads CASSQGGGVGNTGELFF. The CDR3 DNA follows: TGCGCCAGCAGCCAAGGGGGGGGTGTAGGCAACACCGGGGAGCTGTTTTTT.

The sample holds a few counts of this clonotype. CDR3 sequence reads: CASRSGTTVNEQFF. In nucleotides, the CDR3 is TGTGCCAGCAGGTCCGGGACAACGGTCAATGAGCAGTTCTTC. The rearrangement uses TRBV12-3 or TRBV12-4 and TRBJ2-1; weak D call: TRBD1 (6 bases). The V and J ends lost 6 bases and 6 bases respectively, with 15 bases between them. The CDR3 consists of 14 residues.